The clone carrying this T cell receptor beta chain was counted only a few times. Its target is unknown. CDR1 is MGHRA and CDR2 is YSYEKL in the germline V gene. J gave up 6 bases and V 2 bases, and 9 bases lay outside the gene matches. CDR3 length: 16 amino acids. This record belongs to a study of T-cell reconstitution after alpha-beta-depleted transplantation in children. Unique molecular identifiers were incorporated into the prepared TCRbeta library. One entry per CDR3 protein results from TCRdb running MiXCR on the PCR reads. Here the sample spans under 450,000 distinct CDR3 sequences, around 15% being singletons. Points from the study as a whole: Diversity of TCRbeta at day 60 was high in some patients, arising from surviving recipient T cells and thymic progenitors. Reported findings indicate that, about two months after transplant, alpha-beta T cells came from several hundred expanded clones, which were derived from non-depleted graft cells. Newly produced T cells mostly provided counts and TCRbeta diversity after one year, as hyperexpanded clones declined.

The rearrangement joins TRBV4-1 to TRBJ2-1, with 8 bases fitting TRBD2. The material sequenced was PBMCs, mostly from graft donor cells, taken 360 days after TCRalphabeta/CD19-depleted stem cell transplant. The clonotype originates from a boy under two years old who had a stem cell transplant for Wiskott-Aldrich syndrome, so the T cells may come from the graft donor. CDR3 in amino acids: CASSQPLFSGVNEQFF. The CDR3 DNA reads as TGCGCCAGCAGCCAACCCCTCTTTAGCGGGGTCAATGAGCAGTTCTTC.